What follows is one T cell receptor (beta chain) and its context. No antigen is known for it. This sample was included in a study of blood T cells in healthy people across ages. Study results and limitations: Significant beta diversity loss was already apparent by age approximately 40, declining roughly linearly.

Germline CDR1 and CDR2: SQVTM and ANQGSEA. V was trimmed by 7 bases and J by 4 bases, leaving 14 bases between them. The CDR3 totals 13 residues. A J-beta primer mix and a sample-barcoded 5' primer were used in a second PCR of about 6 to 12 cycles. TCRdb re-derived calls from the 5' RACE reads in MiXCR, one entry per CDR3 protein. The sample gives about 620,000 distinct CDR3 sequences, more than 45% of which show up once; about 13% is in the top ten. The sequence was collected from a woman older than 75 in good health. Sequencing input: blood. The chain carries TRBV29-1 and TRBJ2-1; D unclear. CDR3 sequence: CSGRAENYNEQFF. The CDR3 region has the DNA TGCAGCGGAAGGGCAGAAAATTACAATGAGCAGTTCTTC.